The sequence of this TCR beta chain was determined in a study of control samples from healthy donors and cancer patients. Produced via immunoSEQ multiplex PCR; TCRdb's table is partial and in-frame only. Counted here are about 40,000 clones, approximately 90% occurring once; the ten biggest clones make up around 4%. The CDR3 sequence is 17 residues long. V lost 3 bases and J lost 0, with 15 bases in between. Germline lookup yields CDR1 SGHDN and CDR2 FVKESK. The TCR was taken from a woman aged 45-59 years in good health. The chain joins TRBV14 to TRBJ1-3; a weak D match, TRBD1 (6 bases). The sequenced sample consisted of blood. The CDR3 nucleotides are TGTGCCAGCAGCCAGGGAGACAGGTCTTTCTCTGGAAACACCATATATTTT. This encodes CASSQGDRSFSGNTIYF.